A selection of T cell receptor beta chains follows, all from one sample in a study of CD8+ T cells in alopecia areata. Profiled with immunoSEQ multiplex PCR; TCRdb holds only in-frame clones, not every one. Of 90,000 to 100,000 clones in the sample, about two fifths were seen once. Sequenced: CD4+ T cells sorted from blood. The receptors come from a human donor with alopecia areata. The CDR3 runs from the conserved cysteine through the conserved F or W. A D gene is named only where the DNA matches it firmly. The size field is filled for only some rows; it gives once, few, many or a size class.

V gene	clone size	D gene	J gene	CDR3 protein	CDR3 DNA
TRBV30	-	TRBD1	TRBJ2-7	CAWDRAYEQYF	TGTGCCTGGGACAGGGCCTACGAGCAGTACTTC
TRBV11-2	-	TRBD2	TRBJ2-4	CASSKLAGGNIQYF	TGTGCCAGCAGCAAACTAGCGGGGGGAAACATTCAGTACTTC
TRBV2	-	-	TRBJ2-3	CASRVTDTQYF	TGTGCCAGCAGGGTAACAGATACGCAGTATTTT
TRBV28	-	-	TRBJ2-7	CASSLRATKQYF	TGTGCCAGCAGTTTGCGAGCGACGAAGCAGTACTTC
TRBV5-4	few	TRBD1	TRBJ1-4	CASSFTPGQGKEKLFF	TGTGCCAGCAGCTTTACCCCGGGACAGGGTAAAGAAAAACTGTTTTTT
TRBV29-1	-	TRBD1	TRBJ2-5	CSVRTGGETQYF	TGCAGCGTTAGGACAGGCGGGGAGACCCAGTACTTC
TRBV29-1	-	TRBD2	TRBJ2-3	CSVVPGGLSDTQYF	TGCAGCGTTGTCCCGGGGGGGCTTTCAGATACGCAGTATTTT
TRBV30	-	TRBD2	TRBJ2-7	CAWSAQLAVYPYEQYF	TGTGCCTGGAGTGCCCAACTAGCGGTATACCCCTACGAGCAGTACTTC
TRBV7-9	few	TRBD1	TRBJ2-5	CASSLFRDRGSTQYF	TGTGCCAGCAGCTTATTCAGGGACAGGGGGTCGACCCAGTACTTC
TRBV30	-	TRBD1	TRBJ1-5	CAWSAGTGNQPQHF	TGTGCCTGGAGTGCCGGGACAGGTAATCAGCCCCAGCATTTT
TRBV5-6	-	TRBD1	TRBJ2-5	CASSFLVGDRAETQYF	TGTGCCAGCAGCTTTTTAGTCGGAGACAGGGCAGAGACCCAGTACTTC
TRBV6-5	-	-	TRBJ2-2	CASSVGGELFF	TGTGCCAGCAGCGTAGGCGGGGAGCTGTTTTTT
TRBV28	few	TRBD1	TRBJ1-1	CASSSSGTGLTEAFF	TGTGCCAGCAGTTCATCCGGGACAGGGTTGACTGAAGCTTTCTTT
TRBV6-6	few	TRBD2	TRBJ2-1	CASTPLAGYNEQFF	TGTGCCAGCACCCCACTAGCGGGGTACAATGAGCAGTTCTTC
TRBV18	-	-	TRBJ2-1	CASSPSYNEQFF	TGTGCCAGCTCACCCTCCTACAATGAGCAGTTCTTC
TRBV19	few	TRBD1	TRBJ1-2	CASRDRSNYGYTF	TGTGCCAGTCGGGACAGATCTAACTATGGCTACACCTTC
TRBV28	few	TRBD1	TRBJ1-6	CASSWGQGNSPLHF	TGTGCCAGCAGTTGGGGACAGGGGAACTCACCCCTCCACTTT
TRBV6-6	few	TRBD1	TRBJ2-3	CASSIQGSGTDTQYF	TGTGCCAGCAGTATACAGGGGTCTGGCACAGATACGCAGTATTTT
TRBV5-1	few	-	TRBJ2-4	CASSLTRGRDIQYF	TGCGCCAGCAGCTTGACGCGGGGTCGGGACATTCAGTACTTC
TRBV30	-	-	TRBJ2-7	CAWTGANPYEQYF	TGTGCCTGGACAGGGGCCAACCCCTACGAGCAGTACTTC
TRBV6-4	-	-	TRBJ2-2	CASSVQGYTGELFF	TGTGCCAGCAGTGTTCAGGGTTACACCGGGGAGCTGTTTTTT
TRBV30	few	TRBD2	TRBJ2-4	CAWSVLLGASGRRGTKNIQYF	TGTGCCTGGAGTGTACTCCTCGGGGCTAGCGGGAGACGGGGGACCAAAAACATTCAGTACTTC
TRBV4-2	-	TRBD1	TRBJ1-1	CASSQDRQGGMNTEAFF	TGTGCCAGCAGCCAAGACCGACAGGGGGGGATGAACACTGAAGCTTTCTTT
TRBV4-3	-	-	TRBJ2-3	CASSQGTGGPDTQYF	TGCGCCAGCAGCCAAGGGACCGGAGGACCAGATACGCAGTATTTT
TRBV28	many	-	TRBJ2-4	CATQVTKNIQYF	TGTGCCACCCAGGTTACCAAAAACATTCAGTACTTC
TRBV5-1	-	-	TRBJ2-3	CASSLEARSSTDTQYF	TGCGCCAGCAGCTTGGAGGCACGATCTAGCACAGATACGCAGTATTTT